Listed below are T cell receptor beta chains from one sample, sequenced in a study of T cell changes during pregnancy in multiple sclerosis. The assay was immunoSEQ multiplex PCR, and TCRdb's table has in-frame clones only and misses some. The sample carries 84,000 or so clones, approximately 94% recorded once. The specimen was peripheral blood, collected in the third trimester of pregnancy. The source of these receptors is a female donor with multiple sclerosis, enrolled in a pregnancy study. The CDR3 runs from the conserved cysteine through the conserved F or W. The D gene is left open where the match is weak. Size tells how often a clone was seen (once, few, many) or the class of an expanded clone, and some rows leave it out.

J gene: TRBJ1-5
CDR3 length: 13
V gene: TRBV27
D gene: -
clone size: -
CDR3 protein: CASSFGGSQPQHF
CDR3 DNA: TGTGCCAGCAGTTTCGGGGGGTCGCAGCCCCAGCATTTT

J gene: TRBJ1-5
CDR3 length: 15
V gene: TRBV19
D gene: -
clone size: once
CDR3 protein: CASSIQGDSNQPQHF
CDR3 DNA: TGTGCCAGTAGTATTCAGGGCGATAGCAATCAGCCCCAGCATTTT

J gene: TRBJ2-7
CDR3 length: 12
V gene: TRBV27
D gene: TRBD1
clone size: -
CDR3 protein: CASSSTGQEQYF
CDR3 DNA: TGTGCCAGCAGTTCGACAGGGCAAGAGCAGTACTTC

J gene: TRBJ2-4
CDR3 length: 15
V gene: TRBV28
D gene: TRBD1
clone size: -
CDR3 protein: CASSSQGAAKNIQYF
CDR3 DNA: TGTGCCAGCAGTTCCCAGGGGGCGGCCAAAAACATTCAGTACTTC

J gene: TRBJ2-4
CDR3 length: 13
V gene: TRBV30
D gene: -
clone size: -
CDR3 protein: CAWRALAKNIQYF
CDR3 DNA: TGTGCCTGGAGGGCTTTAGCCAAAAACATTCAGTACTTC

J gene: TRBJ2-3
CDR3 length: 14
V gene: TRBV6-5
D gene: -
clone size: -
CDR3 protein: CASSLGLRTDTQYF
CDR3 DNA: TGTGCCAGCAGTTTGGGACTTCGCACAGATACGCAGTATTTT

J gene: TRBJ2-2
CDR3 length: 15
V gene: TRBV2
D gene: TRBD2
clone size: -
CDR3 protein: CASSLAGGPNGELFF
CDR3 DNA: TGTGCCAGCAGCCTAGCGGGAGGGCCAAACGGGGAGCTGTTTTTT

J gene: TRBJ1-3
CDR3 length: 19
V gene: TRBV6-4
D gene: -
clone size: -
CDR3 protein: CASSDSVIGQTCSGNTIYF
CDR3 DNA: TGTGCCAGCAGTGACTCGGTTATAGGACAGACCTGCTCTGGAAACACCATATATTTT

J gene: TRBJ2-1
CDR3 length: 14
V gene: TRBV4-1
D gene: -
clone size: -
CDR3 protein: CASSHAQSLDEQFF
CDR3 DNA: TGCGCCAGCAGCCATGCTCAGTCCCTTGATGAGCAGTTCTTC

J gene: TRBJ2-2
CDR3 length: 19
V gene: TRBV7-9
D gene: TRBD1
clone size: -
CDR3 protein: CASSLESALTGGITGELFF
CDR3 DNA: TGTGCCAGCAGCTTAGAGTCCGCCTTGACAGGGGGCATCACCGGGGAGCTGTTTTTT

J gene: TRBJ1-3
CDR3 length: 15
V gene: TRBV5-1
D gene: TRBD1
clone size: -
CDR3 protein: CASSLGQDSGNTIYF
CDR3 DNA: TGCGCCAGCAGCTTAGGACAGGACTCTGGAAACACCATATATTTT

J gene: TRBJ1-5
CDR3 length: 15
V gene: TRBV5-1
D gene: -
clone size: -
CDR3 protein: CASSLSSGQNQPQHF
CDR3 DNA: TGCGCCAGCAGCCTGTCTTCGGGACAAAATCAGCCCCAGCATTTT

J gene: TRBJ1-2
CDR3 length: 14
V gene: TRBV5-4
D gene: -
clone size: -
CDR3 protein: CASSLGAVNYGYTF
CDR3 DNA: TGTGCCAGCAGCCTAGGGGCGGTAAACTATGGCTACACCTTC

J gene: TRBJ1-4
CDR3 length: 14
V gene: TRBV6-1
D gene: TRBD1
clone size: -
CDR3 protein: CASSRQGAGEKLFF
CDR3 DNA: TGTGCCAGCAGCCGACAGGGGGCGGGTGAAAAACTGTTTTTT

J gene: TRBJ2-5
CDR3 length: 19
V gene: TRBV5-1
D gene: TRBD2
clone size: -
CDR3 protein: CASSLGGLTPSGSRETQYF
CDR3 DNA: TGCGCCAGCAGCTTGGGGGGACTGACTCCCAGCGGGAGTAGGGAGACCCAGTACTTC

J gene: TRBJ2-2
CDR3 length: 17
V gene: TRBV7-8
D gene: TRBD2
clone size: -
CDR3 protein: CASRVLAGGRGTGELFF
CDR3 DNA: TGTGCCAGCAGAGTCCTAGCGGGAGGCCGGGGCACCGGGGAGCTGTTTTTT

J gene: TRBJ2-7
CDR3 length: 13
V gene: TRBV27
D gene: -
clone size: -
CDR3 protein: CASSLYRGGEQYF
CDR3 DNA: TGTGCCAGCAGTTTATACAGGGGGGGCGAGCAGTACTTC